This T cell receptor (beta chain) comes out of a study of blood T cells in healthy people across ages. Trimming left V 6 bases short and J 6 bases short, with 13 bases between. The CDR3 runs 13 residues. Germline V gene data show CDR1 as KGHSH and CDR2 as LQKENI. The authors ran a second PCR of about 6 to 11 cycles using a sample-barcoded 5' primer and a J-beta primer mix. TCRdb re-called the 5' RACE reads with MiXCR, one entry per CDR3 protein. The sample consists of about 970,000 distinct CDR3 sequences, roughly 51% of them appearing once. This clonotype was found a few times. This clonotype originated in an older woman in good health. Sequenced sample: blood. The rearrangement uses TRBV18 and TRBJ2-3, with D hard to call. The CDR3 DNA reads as TGTGCCAGCTCCCCCACCCTCACGGATACGCAGTATTTT. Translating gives CASSPTLTDTQYF.